This record looks at one T cell receptor beta chain sequence and its context. This clonotype came up a few times. The antigen it binds to is not known. No base-level quality is on record; no much larger clone is a single base apart. This entry comes from a study of T cell repertoires in cytomegalovirus infection (dated by TCRdb to 2018 to 2020). In terms of the full investigation: The peptide stimulations were aimed at well-studied HLA-B-restricted epitopes as well as recently identified HLA-C-restricted CMV epitopes, whose presentation resists viral immunomodulation. Donor HLA type was relevant to the analysis, because carriage of CMV infection together with the matching HLA type was indicated by public TCR beta signatures. Broader findings and caveats from the paper: The ex vivo response was dominated by HLA-C-restricted CMV-specific TCR beta clonotypes, which also provided the single most frequent clonotype in two of eight donors. In both this cohort and an independent roughly 360-donor cohort, the cumulative frequency of public TCR beta family members distinguished carriers of CMV infection plus the relevant HLA type.

V loses 3 bases, J loses 0 bases, and the germline ends lie 9 bases apart. Taken from cysteine to phenylalanine, the CDR3 has 15 residues. This entry keeps only the CDR3 DNA: 45 bases, framed from base 1. The label giving this sample's treatment or condition can be read as: in vitro stimulation with specific CMV peptide epitopes to enrich CMV-specific T cells. TCRdb lists the instrument as Illumina HiSeq 1500. TCRdb reprocessed the public reads (quality trimming at Q25 with fastp, clone calling with MiXCR) and kept in-frame beta chains. One record per CDR3 amino acid sequence lists the most common genes and DNA. The sample table lists 700,000 to 900,000 distinct CDR3 sequences, approximately 32% of them with a count of one. About an eighth of the sample is in the top ten clones.

The chain is assembled from TRBV12-3 or TRBV12-4 and TRBJ1-3, with the D gene uncertain. The material sequenced was cultured CD8+ T cells from PBMCs, taken from culture after CMV antigen stimulation. This receptor was taken from a human donor in good health (CMV status not recorded). Some clones in this sample may be carry-over from other donors' samples. This receptor carries the CDR3 CASSLKEHSGNTIYF. The DNA sequence is given as TGTGCCAGCAGTTTGAAGGAACACTCTGGAAACACCATATATTTT.